A single sample gave rise to the 26 T cell receptor beta chains below, sequenced in a study of blood T cell repertoires in COVID-19. Some clones are missing from TCRdb's copy, which holds only in-frame ones; the method was immunoSEQ multiplex PCR. The sample has more than 200,000 clones, approximately 87% seen once. Sequencing was carried out using peripheral blood. The source is a woman in her forties or fifties with acute or convalescent COVID-19.

The chain joins TRBV5-1 to TRBJ1-6; 8 bases are a match to TRBD1. The CDR3 extends over 17 amino acids. Per the germline V gene, CDR1 is SGHRS and CDR2 is YFSETQ. J was trimmed by 10 bases and V by 0 bases; bases with no gene match: 12. In DNA form, the CDR3 reads TGCGCCAGCAGCTTGGAAAGGGCCGGGACAGGTATCTCACCCCTCCACTTT. Residues: CASSLERAGTGISPLHF.

CDR3 sequence reads: CAPWRGSNQPQHF. The CDR3 nucleotides read TGTGCCCCCTGGCGGGGTAGCAATCAGCCCCAGCATTTT. The rearrangement links TRBV10-3 to TRBJ1-5, with D unresolved. Germline CDR1 and CDR2: ENHRY and SYGVKD. The V gene lost 11 bases and the J gene lost 0 bases, with 11 bases spanning the gap. This CDR3 is built from 13 residues.

V and J are TRBV19 and TRBJ1-5; a possible D gene is TRBD1 (5 bases). Trimming pared 6 bases from V and 11 bases from J, leaving 26 bases between. Per the germline V gene, CDR1 is LNHDA and CDR2 is SQIVND (reference sequence). The CDR3 has 16 residues. The CDR3: CASSSSQLGGRGAQHF. The CDR3 nucleotides read TGTGCCAGTAGCTCGTCCCAGTTAGGCGGCCGGGGGGCCCAGCATTTT.

The genes are TRBV3-1 (or the pseudogene TRBV3-2) and TRBJ2-2; possible D gene TRBD2, 5 bases. The CDR3 is 16 amino acids. Germline V lookup: CDR1 LGHDT, CDR2 YNNKEL (reference sequence). The V gene lost 0 bases and the J gene lost 5 bases, with 13 bases spanning the gap. The CDR3 sequence: CASSQDWPAETGELFF. The CDR3 region has the DNA TGTGCCAGCAGCCAAGATTGGCCAGCGGAAACCGGGGAGCTGTTTTTT.

Concerning this clone: The sample carries other DNA sequences with the same CDR3. The chain employs TRBV19 and TRBJ2-1; a weak D match, TRBD2 (5 bases). V lost 3 bases to trimming and J lost 7 bases, with 7 bases between them. CDR1 is LNHDA and CDR2 is SQIVND in the germline V gene (reference sequence). CDR3 length equals 12 residues. The CDR3 spells CASSIGGNEQFF. The CDR3, as DNA: TGTGCCAGTAGTATCGGAGGAAATGAGCAGTTCTTC.

The genes are TRBV3-1 (or the pseudogene TRBV3-2) and TRBJ1-1; 9 bases map to TRBD1. The CDR3 is 14 amino acids. Germline-derived CDR1 and CDR2 are LGHDT and YNNKEL (reference sequence). J lost 3 bases, V lost 2 bases, and 1 base had no gene match. For the CDR3, the DNA is TGTGCCAGCAGCCAACGGACAGGGGACACTGAAGCTTTCTTT. Translating it yields CASSQRTGDTEAFF.

The chain is built from TRBV9 and TRBJ2-5; 10 bases fit TRBD2. The CDR3 has 16 amino acids. Trimming at V came to 4 bases and at J to 7 bases, leaving 13 bases not matched to a gene. CDR1 and CDR2 from the germline V gene are SGDLS and YYNGEE. The CDR3 DNA follows: TGTGCCAGCAGCCAAGGACTAGCGGAGGGAGGCGGGACCCAGTACTTC. Amino acid sequence: CASSQGLAEGGGTQYF. Full variable domain (missing parts from reference TRBV9 and TRBJ2-5): DSGVTQTPKHLITATGQRVTLRCSPRSGDLSVYWYQQSLDQGLQFLIQYYNGEERAKGNILERFSAQQFPDLHSELNLSSLELGDSALYFCASSQGLAEGGGTQYFGPGTRLLVL.

The CDR3 loop is CASHRGGQETQYF. DNA of the CDR3: TGTGCCAGCCATAGAGGGGGACAAGAGACCCAGTACTTC. The chain links TRBV6-6 to TRBJ2-5, with D maybe TRBD1 (6 bases). This CDR3 is 13 amino acids long. Germline lookup yields CDR1 MNHNY and CDR2 SVGAGI (reference sequence). The V end was cut by 8 bases, the J end by 2 bases, with 12 bases between.

The chain combines TRBV19 with TRBJ1-1; 7 positions agree with TRBD1. Trimming cost V 5 bases and J 4 bases; bases outside gene matches: 10. The CDR3 has 15 residues. The germline gives CDR1 LNHDA, CDR2 SQIVND (reference sequence). The CDR3 reads CASSARQGWGTEAFF. In nucleotides, the CDR3 is TGTGCCAGTAGTGCCCGACAGGGATGGGGCACTGAAGCTTTCTTT.

The CDR3 spells CASSLDPATNEKLFF. CDR3 coding DNA: TGTGCCAGCAGCTTGGATCCTGCAACTAATGAAAAACTGTTTTTT. The chain couples TRBV5-4 to TRBJ1-4, with D uncertain. V lost 0 bases and J 0 bases, leaving 6 bases between the germline ends. In germline, CDR1 is SGHNT, CDR2 YYREEE (reference sequence). This CDR3 spans 15 amino acids. Supplemented by reference TRBV5-4 and TRBJ1-4, the full variable domain reads ETGVTQSPTHLIKTRGQQVTLRCSSQSGHNTVSWYQQALGQGPQFIFQYYREEENGRGNFPPRFSGLQFPNYSSELNVNALELDDSALYLCASSLDPATNEKLFFGSGTQLSVL.

This clone was picked up a small number of times. J is TRBJ1-6 and V is TRBV7-3; no reliable D call. This CDR3 contains 13 residues. V shed 2 bases and J shed 9 bases, with 8 bases lying between them. Germline lookup yields CDR1 SGHTA and CDR2 FQGTGA. The CDR3 DNA follows: TGTGCCAGCAGCTTAGATGGCCCTTCACCCCTCCACTTT. This sequence encodes CASSLDGPSPLHF.

A few counts support this clone. V and J are TRBV7-9 and TRBJ2-7; perhaps TRBD2 as D (5 bases). The CDR3 is made up of 12 amino acids. V lost 6 bases and J lost 5, with 11 bases in between. Looked up from germline, CDR1 is SEHNR and CDR2 is FQNEAQ (reference sequence). CDR3 DNA sequence: TGTGCCAGCAGGACAAGCGGCGACGAGCAGTACTTC. Amino acid sequence: CASRTSGDEQYF. Full variable domain (outside the CDR3, taken from reference TRBV7-9 and TRBJ2-7): DTGVSQNPRHKITKRGQNVTFRCDPISEHNRLYWYRQTLGQGPEFLTYFQNEAQLEKSRLLSDRFSAERPKGSFSTLEIQRTEQGDSAMYLCASRTSGDEQYFGPGTRLTVT.

The chain couples TRBV5-1 to TRBJ1-2; D not resolved. The CDR3 is 13 residues long. Trimming left V 4 bases short and J 5 bases short, with 12 bases between. Germline CDR1 and CDR2: SGHRS and YFSETQ. The CDR3 DNA reads TGCGCCAGCAGCCCCGACGGGGAGTATGGCTACACCTTC. Translated: CASSPDGEYGYTF.

The CDR3 protein is CASSTGWDYGYTF. The DNA for the CDR3 is TGTGCCAGTAGCACAGGGTGGGACTATGGCTACACCTTC. The V call is TRBV19, the J call TRBJ1-2; TRBD1 might be the D (6 bases). CDR1 and CDR2 from the germline V gene are LNHDA and SQIVND (reference sequence). With 6 bases removed from V and 3 bases from J, the gap between germline ends came to 11 bases. The CDR3 contains 13 residues.

This chain joins TRBV21-1 and TRBJ2-5; the D call TRBD1 from the table was never checked on the DNA. TRBV21-1 represents a pseudogene. This CDR3 has 14 residues. The CDR3 reads CASNTGLIRETQYF. CDR3 in DNA: TGTGCCAGCAACACAGGGTTAATTCGAGAGACCCAGTACTTC.

The J gene is TRBJ2-5, the V gene TRBV19, with TRBD2 matching 8 bases. CDR1 and CDR2 (germline): LNHDA, SQIVND (reference sequence). CDR3 length equals 13 residues. J gave up 5 bases and V 7 bases, and 6 bases lay outside the gene matches. The CDR3 DNA follows: TGTGCCAGTAAGGCTAGCGGGTGGGAGACCCAGTACTTC. Amino acid sequence: CASKASGWETQYF.

The chain carries TRBV28 and TRBJ1-1; D gene uncertain. In germline, CDR1 is MDHEN, CDR2 SYDVKM. The CDR3 loop spans 12 amino acids. Trimming stripped 4 bases from V and 2 bases from J, with 5 bases between. Here the CDR3 DNA reads TGTGCCAGCAGTTCAGTAAACACTGAAGCTTTCTTT. This gives the protein CASSSVNTEAFF.

The rearrangement joins TRBV3-1 (or the pseudogene TRBV3-2) to TRBJ2-1, with 9 bases that match TRBD2. This CDR3 contains 15 residues. J was trimmed by 8 bases and V by 5 bases; bases with no gene match: 10. The germline V gene has CDR1 LGHDT and CDR2 YNNKEL (reference sequence). CDR3 in amino acids: CASSGGTSYSDEQFF. The CDR3 DNA is TGTGCCAGCAGCGGGGGGACTAGCTATTCGGATGAGCAGTTCTTC.

This clone was seen once. The gene calls are TRBV10-3 and TRBJ1-3; 7 bases are a match to TRBD1. The CDR3 is 13 amino acids. Germline V gene data show CDR1 as ENHRY and CDR2 as SYGVKD. Trimming removed 11 bases from V and 0 bases from J; junction bases left unmatched: 4. CDR3 bases: TGTGCCCTACAGGGGAGCTCTGGAAACACCATATATTTT. This codes for CALQGSSGNTIYF.

CDR3 DNA: TGCGCCAGCAGCTTGGGAGACAGCGCCTACGAGCAGTACTTC. Its protein product is CASSLGDSAYEQYF. The chain has TRBV5-1 and TRBJ2-7, with D possibly matching TRBD1 (5 bases). V gave up 0 bases and J gave up 2 bases, with 9 bases separating them. The CDR3 extends over 14 amino acids. CDR1 and CDR2 (germline): SGHRS, YFSETQ.

V usage is TRBV19 and J usage is TRBJ1-1; the D gene is possibly TRBD1 (5 bases). From germline, CDR1 is LNHDA and CDR2 SQIVND (reference sequence). The V end was cut by 4 bases, the J end by 4 bases, with 7 bases between. The CDR3 has 12 residues. The CDR3 bases are TGTGCCAGTAGTACGCAGGGCACTGAAGCTTTCTTT. Encoded protein: CASSTQGTEAFF. Full variable domain (remainder filled in from reference TRBV19 and TRBJ1-1): DGGITQSPKYLFRKEGQNVTLSCEQNLNHDAMYWYRQDPGQGLRLIYYSQIVNDFQKGDIAEGYSVSREKKESFPLTVTSAQKNPTAFYLCASSTQGTEAFFGQGTRLTVV.

The chain couples TRBV7-9 to TRBJ2-3, with D hard to call. The germline V and J ends were trimmed by 1 base and 0 bases, with 8 bases remaining between them. The CDR3 is made up of 15 amino acids. Germline V gene sequence: CDR1 SEHNR, CDR2 FQNEAQ (reference sequence). CDR3 nucleotides: TGTGCCAGCAGCTTAGGCGGTCCTAGCACAGATACGCAGTATTTT. It translates to CASSLGGPSTDTQYF.

This chain connects TRBV11-3 to TRBJ2-3; no definite D call. V was clipped by 2 bases and J by 5 bases, with 14 bases between them. This CDR3 comprises 15 residues. Germline V lookup: CDR1 SGHNT, CDR2 YENEEA. The CDR3 region has the DNA TGTGCCAGCAGCTTAAATCCCCAGGCGCAAGATACGCAGTATTTT. This gives the protein CASSLNPQAQDTQYF.

This clone has only one observation. The chain uses TRBV11-2 and TRBJ2-7; D might be TRBD1 (5 bases). Germline CDR1 and CDR2: SGHAT and FQNNGV. CDR3 size: 13 residues. V lost 1 base and J 8 bases, leaving 12 bases between the germline ends. CDR3: CASSLARDRQQYF. DNA of the CDR3: TGTGCCAGCAGCTTAGCCAGGGATAGGCAGCAGTACTTC.

V and J are TRBV18 and TRBJ2-3; D ambiguous. The V gene's germline CDR1 is KGHSH and CDR2 LQKENI. CDR3 length: 14 residues. Trimming took 3 bases from V and 2 from J, leaving 9 bases between them. The DNA of the CDR3 is TGTGCCAGCTCACCCGTAATCTTCACAGATACGCAGTATTTT. Protein sequence: CASSPVIFTDTQYF.

The chain has TRBV10-2 and TRBJ2-5; 13 bases fit TRBD2. The V segment lost 4 bases and the J segment 4 bases; nucleotides outside the gene matches: 0. CDR1 is WSHSY, CDR2 SAAADI, per germline. The CDR3 contains 14 residues. The CDR3 spells CASSGLAGGETQYF. The DNA of the CDR3 is TGCGCCAGCAGTGGACTAGCGGGGGGAGAGACCCAGTACTTC.